This T cell receptor beta chain is from a study of T cell repertoires in cytomegalovirus infection. The overall study: Evidence of both CMV infection and a matching HLA type came from public TCR beta signatures. Study results and limitations: HLA-C-restricted, CMV-specific TCR beta clonotypes were dominant ex vivo. Identification of carriers of CMV plus the relevant HLA was achieved through cumulative public TCR beta family frequency.

The CDR3 loop spans 16 amino acids. V was pared by 5 bases and J by 0 bases, with 11 bases between. CDR1 SGHVS and CDR2 FNYEAQ come from the germline V gene. TCRdb ran MiXCR on the reads and lists one entry per CDR3 protein. The sample has 200,000 to 300,000 distinct CDR3 sequences; 5% to 8.5% are singletons. This clonotype was picked up many times. The antigen is not known. The clonotype originates from a human donor in good health (CMV status not recorded). Some clones in this sample may be carry-over from other donors' samples. The chain uses TRBV7-6 and TRBJ2-6; D is undetermined. Specimen: PBMCs. CDR3 loop: CASSPGEVSGANVLTF. CDR3 DNA sequence: TGTGCCAGCAGCCCTGGGGAAGTCTCTGGGGCCAACGTCCTGACTTTC.